What follows are 23 T cell receptor beta chains derived from one specimen sequenced in a study of siplizumab effects on memory and regulatory T cells. Generated by immunoSEQ multiplex PCR, the TCRdb table keeps only in-frame clones and is missing some. The sample has 85,000 to 130,000 clones; 94% are singletons. The specimen sequenced was Tregs sorted from blood. All receptors derive from a human donor in good health.

This clone was seen only once. This chain links TRBV5-6 with TRBJ2-5, with 13 bases matching TRBD2. V lost 4 bases, J lost 5 bases, and 5 bases stayed unmatched. Germline values: CDR1 SGHDT, CDR2 YYEEEE. The CDR3 totals 15 residues. CDR3 coding DNA: TGTGCCAGCAGCCCCGGACTAGCGGGAGAGGAGACCCAGTACTTC. It translates to CASSPGLAGEETQYF.

The J gene is TRBJ2-2, the V gene TRBV5-1, with 7 bases matching TRBD1. The CDR3 runs 13 residues. CDR1 and CDR2 from the germline V gene are SGHRS and YFSETQ. Trimming removed 2 bases from V and 7 bases from J; junction bases left unmatched: 2. In nucleotides, the CDR3 is TGCGCCAGCAGCTTACAGGGGTTCGGGGAGCTGTTTTTT. It encodes CASSLQGFGELFF.

The chain has TRBV7-3 and TRBJ2-7, with 11 bases that match TRBD2. This CDR3 has 14 residues. Germline V CDR1 and CDR2: SGHTA, FQGTGA. J was trimmed by 6 bases and V by 5 bases; bases with no gene match: 6. In nucleotides, the CDR3 is TGTGCCAGCAGCGCAACTAGCGGGAGCCCCGAGCAGTACTTC. Translating it yields CASSATSGSPEQYF.

This rearrangement joins TRBV28 to TRBJ1-2; the match to TRBD1 covers 9 bases. This CDR3 contains 14 residues. Germline V lookup: CDR1 MDHEN, CDR2 SYDVKM. Trimming at V came to 6 bases and at J to 1 base, leaving 3 bases not matched to a gene. CDR3 protein: CASSTGGINYGYTF. CDR3 sequence (DNA): TGTGCCAGCAGCACAGGGGGCATTAACTATGGCTACACCTTC.

The chain's CDR3 is CASSLASYEQYF. The CDR3, as DNA: TGTGCCAGCAGCTTAGCCTCCTACGAGCAGTACTTC. This chain uses TRBV11-2 with TRBJ2-7; D unclear. Germline assignment: CDR1 SGHAT and CDR2 FQNNGV. With 1 base removed from V and 0 bases from J, the gap between germline ends came to 1 base. The CDR3 loop spans 12 amino acids.

The V call is TRBV15, the J call TRBJ2-1; no clear D gene. The CDR3 consists of 13 residues. Germline-derived CDR1 and CDR2 are LNHNV and YYDKDF (reference sequence). V gave up 1 base and J gave up 10 bases, with 11 bases separating them. For the CDR3, the DNA is TGTGCCACCAGCAGAGGACGGGCAATCGAGCAGTTCTTC. Translation: CATSRGRAIEQFF.

This CDR3 reads CASSDGTSGRTYNEQFF. In DNA, the CDR3 is TGTGCCAGCAGCGATGGGACTAGCGGGAGAACGTACAATGAGCAGTTCTTC. The genes are TRBV9 and TRBJ2-1, with 14 bases that match TRBD2. Germline V lookup: CDR1 SGDLS, CDR2 YYNGEE. The CDR3 loop spans 17 amino acids. V lost 3 bases, J lost 4 bases, and 6 bases stayed unmatched.

This chain connects TRBV29-1 to TRBJ1-2, with D hard to call. The CDR3 spans 12 residues. In germline, CDR1 is SQVTM, CDR2 ANQGSEA. V was cut by 2 bases and J by 6 bases, with 10 bases left in between. The CDR3 bases are TGCAGCGTTGAACGGCCGGTGGATGGCTACACCTTC. Its protein is CSVERPVDGYTF. The whole variable domain, filled in from reference TRBV29-1 and TRBJ1-2, reads SAVISQKPSRDICQRGTSLTIQCQVDSQVTMMFWYRQQPGQSLTLIATANQGSEATYESGFVIDKFPISRPNLTFSTLTVSNMSPEDSSIYLCSVERPVDGYTFGSGTRLTVV.

V and J are TRBV18 and TRBJ2-7; D not resolved. The V end was cut by 5 bases, the J end by 2 bases, with 4 bases between. CDR1 is KGHSH, CDR2 LQKENI, per germline. The CDR3 runs 11 residues. The CDR3 protein is CASSSTYEQYF. CDR3 sequence (DNA): TGTGCCAGCTCATCGACCTACGAGCAGTACTTC.

The rearrangement joins TRBV7-9 to TRBJ2-5; 9 bases map to TRBD1. V trimming: 6 bases; J trimming: 2 bases; junction bases outside the gene matches: 10. Germline CDR1 reads SEHNR; CDR2 reads FQNEAQ (reference sequence). This CDR3 region has 16 residues. Written as DNA, the CDR3 is TGTGCCAGCAGTTTGCGGGGGACAGGGCCTCAAGAGACCCAGTACTTC. This gives the protein CASSLRGTGPQETQYF.

The table lists this clone with a few counts. J is TRBJ2-5 and V is TRBV14; the D gene is possibly TRBD1 (5 bases). Between the trimmed V and J ends, which lost 6 bases and 4 bases, there was a span of 15 bases. The CDR3 contains 14 residues. Per germline, CDR1 SGHDN and CDR2 FVKESK. The CDR3 nucleotides are TGTGCCAGCAGACAGGAAGGGAAGACAGAGACCCAGTACTTC. The encoded protein is CASRQEGKTETQYF.

V gene TRBV6-5 combines with J gene TRBJ1-4, with D possibly being TRBD1 (6 bases). Deletions cut 6 bases from V and 1 base from J, with 9 bases between. The germline gives CDR1 MNHEY, CDR2 SVGAGI. The CDR3 sequence is 14 residues long. This CDR3 reads CASSRRGTNEKLFF. For the CDR3, the DNA is TGTGCCAGCAGCCGCAGGGGAACTAATGAAAAACTGTTTTTT.

This chain connects TRBV5-4 to TRBJ2-1; a possible D gene is TRBD1 (7 bases). V was clipped by 2 bases and J by 7 bases, with 13 bases between them. The CDR3 sequence is 14 residues long. Germline V lookup: CDR1 SGHNT, CDR2 YYREEE (reference sequence). CDR3 region: CASSFSGGRNEQFF. In nucleotides, the CDR3 is TGTGCCAGCAGCTTCTCAGGGGGGAGGAATGAGCAGTTCTTC.

The V gene is TRBV6-5, the J gene TRBJ1-2, with D possibly being TRBD1 (6 bases). The CDR3 is 15 residues long. Germline V gene data show CDR1 as MNHEY and CDR2 as SVGAGI. V lost 0 bases and J lost 3, with 11 bases in between. CDR3 amino acids: CASSYSWRGDYGYTF. In DNA, the CDR3 is TGTGCCAGCAGTTACTCTTGGAGGGGGGACTATGGCTACACCTTC.

This clone was seen once. V is TRBV7-9 and J is TRBJ2-7; 9 bases line up with TRBD1. Germline V gene lookup returns CDR1 SEHNR and CDR2 FQNEAQ (reference sequence). V shed 4 bases, J shed 5 bases, and the junction held 6 bases outside the gene matches. CDR3 length: 14 residues. The CDR3 region is CASSYSWTGDEQYF. CDR3 sequence (DNA): TGTGCCAGCAGCTATTCTTGGACAGGGGACGAGCAGTACTTC.

The rearrangement joins TRBV28 to TRBJ2-1; D gene unclear. This CDR3 region has 14 residues. Looked up from germline, CDR1 is MDHEN and CDR2 is SYDVKM. Trimming shortened V by 6 bases and J by 7 bases, and 16 bases separated the two germline ends. This chain's CDR3 is CASRPTYRINEQFF. CDR3 nucleotides: TGTGCCAGCAGACCAACGTACCGGATTAATGAGCAGTTCTTC.

The chain combines TRBV13 with TRBJ2-2, with D possibly being TRBD1 or TRBD2 (5 bases each). Germline CDR1 is PRHDT and CDR2 is FYEKMQ (reference sequence). V lost 5 bases and J 6 bases, leaving 19 bases between the germline ends. The CDR3 runs 16 residues. The CDR3 DNA reads as TGTGCCAGCAGCCGGAGAGGGCAGGGATGGGCCGGGGAGCTGTTTTTT. Translated: CASSRRGQGWAGELFF.

The V call is TRBV5-1, the J call TRBJ1-2; possible D gene TRBD1, 5 bases. Germline assignment: CDR1 SGHRS and CDR2 YFSETQ. The CDR3 is made up of 17 amino acids. V lost 0 bases to trimming and J lost 8 bases, with 23 bases between them. This chain's CDR3 is CASSLGGVQGGILGYTF. For the CDR3, the DNA is TGCGCCAGCAGCTTGGGAGGCGTGCAGGGTGGTATTCTCGGCTACACCTTC.

This clone was counted a few times. The rearrangement links TRBV19 to TRBJ1-5; 7 bases align to TRBD1. V trimming: 11 bases; J trimming: 2 bases; junction bases outside the gene matches: 15. Germline lookup yields CDR1 LNHDA and CDR2 SQIVND (reference sequence). CDR3 length equals 16 residues. CDR3 in DNA: TGTGCCTCCTACCCCAGGGGACAGATCGGCAATCAGCCCCAGCATTTT. Translating gives CASYPRGQIGNQPQHF.

The chain employs TRBV28 and TRBJ2-3; 7 bases agree with TRBD1. Trimming cost V 5 bases and J 7 bases; bases outside gene matches: 9. CDR3 length: 14 residues. Germline CDR1 reads MDHEN; CDR2 reads SYDVKM. The DNA for the CDR3 is TGTGCCAGCAGTCTGACAGGGTACGTGAATACGCAGTATTTT. As protein: CASSLTGYVNTQYF.

This clone was seen once. This sequence joins TRBV20-1 and TRBJ1-2, with TRBD1 identical over 7 bases. CDR1 and CDR2 (germline): DFQATT, SNEGSKA (reference sequence). This CDR3 has 11 amino acids. The DNA of the CDR3 is TGCAGCCCAGACAGGGCCTACGGCTACACCTTC. Protein product: CSPDRAYGYTF.

This chain uses TRBV5-1 with TRBJ2-3; D is unresolved. This CDR3 has 14 amino acids. Germline assignment: CDR1 SGHRS and CDR2 YFSETQ. Trimming shortened V by 4 bases and J by 1 base, and 10 bases separated the two germline ends. The CDR3 loop is CASSVRSGTDTQYF. The DNA of the CDR3 is TGCGCCAGCAGCGTCAGGAGTGGCACAGATACGCAGTATTTT. Based on the CDR3 plus reference TRBV5-1 and TRBJ2-3, the full variable domain is KAGVTQTPRYLIKTRGQQVTLSCSPISGHRSVSWYQQTPGQGLQFLFEYFSETQRNKGNFPGRFSGRQFSNSRSEMNVSTLELGDSALYLCASSVRSGTDTQYFGPGTRLTVL.

The chain carries TRBV18 and TRBJ1-5; D uncertain. The V gene lost 3 bases and the J gene lost 0 bases, with 9 bases spanning the gap. CDR3 length: 15 amino acids. Germline CDR1 is KGHSH and CDR2 is LQKENI. The CDR3 sequence: CASSPGGNSNQPQHF. CDR3 in DNA: TGTGCCAGCTCACCGGGAGGAAATAGCAATCAGCCCCAGCATTTT.